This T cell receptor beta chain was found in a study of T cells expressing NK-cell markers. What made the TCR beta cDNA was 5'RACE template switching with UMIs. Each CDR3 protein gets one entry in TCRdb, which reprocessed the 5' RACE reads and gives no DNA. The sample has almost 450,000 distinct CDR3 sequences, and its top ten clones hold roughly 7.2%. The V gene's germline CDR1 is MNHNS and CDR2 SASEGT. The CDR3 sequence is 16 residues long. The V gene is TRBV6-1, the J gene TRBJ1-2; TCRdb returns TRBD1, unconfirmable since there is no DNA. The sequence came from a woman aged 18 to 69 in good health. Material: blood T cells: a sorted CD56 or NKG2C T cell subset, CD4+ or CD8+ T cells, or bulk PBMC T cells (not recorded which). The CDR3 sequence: CASSIAPATVPYGYTF.